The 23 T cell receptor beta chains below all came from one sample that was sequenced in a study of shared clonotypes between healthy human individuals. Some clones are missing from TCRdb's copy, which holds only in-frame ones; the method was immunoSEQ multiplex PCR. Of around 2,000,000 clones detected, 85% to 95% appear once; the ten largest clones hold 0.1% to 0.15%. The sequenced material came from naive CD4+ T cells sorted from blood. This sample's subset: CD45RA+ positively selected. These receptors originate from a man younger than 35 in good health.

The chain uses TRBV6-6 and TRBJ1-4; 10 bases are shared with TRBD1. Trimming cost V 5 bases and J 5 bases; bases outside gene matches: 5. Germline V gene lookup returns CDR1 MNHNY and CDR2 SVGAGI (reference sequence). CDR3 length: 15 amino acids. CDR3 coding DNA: TGTGCCAGCAGTCCACGGGACAGGGGAAATGAAAAACTGTTTTTT. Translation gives CASSPRDRGNEKLFF.

CDR3 loop: CAISWDFSSTDTQYF. In DNA form, the CDR3 reads TGTGCCATCAGCTGGGACTTCTCTAGCACAGATACGCAGTATTTT. This chain joins TRBV10-3 and TRBJ2-3; TRBD2 might be the D (6 bases). The CDR3 sequence is 15 residues long. V gave up 6 bases and J gave up 0 bases, with 13 bases separating them. Germline CDR1 is ENHRY and CDR2 is SYGVKD.

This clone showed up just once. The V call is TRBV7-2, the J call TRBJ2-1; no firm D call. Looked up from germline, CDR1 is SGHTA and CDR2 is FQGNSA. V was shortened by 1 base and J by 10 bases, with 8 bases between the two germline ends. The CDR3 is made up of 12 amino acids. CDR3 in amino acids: CASSLVSAEQFF. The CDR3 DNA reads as TGTGCCAGCAGCTTAGTGTCCGCGGAGCAGTTCTTC.

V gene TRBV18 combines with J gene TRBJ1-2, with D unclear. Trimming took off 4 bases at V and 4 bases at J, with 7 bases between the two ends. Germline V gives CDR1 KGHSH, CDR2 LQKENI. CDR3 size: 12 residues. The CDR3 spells CASSRPSYGYTF. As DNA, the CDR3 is TGTGCCAGCTCACGCCCCTCCTATGGCTACACCTTC.

CDR3 nucleotides: TGTGCCATCACGGGCGGTTTCACAGATACGCAGTATTTT. It codes for CAITGGFTDTQYF. The chain employs TRBV10-3 and TRBJ2-3, with D uncertain. The germline gives CDR1 ENHRY, CDR2 SYGVKD. The CDR3 runs to 13 residues. The V gene lost 7 bases and the J gene lost 2 bases, with 10 bases spanning the gap.

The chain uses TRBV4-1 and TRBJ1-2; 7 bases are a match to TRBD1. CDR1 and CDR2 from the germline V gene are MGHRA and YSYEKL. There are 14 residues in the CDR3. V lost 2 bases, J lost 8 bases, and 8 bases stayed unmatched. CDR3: CASSQREGAFGYTF. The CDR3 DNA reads TGCGCCAGCAGCCAACGGGAGGGGGCGTTCGGCTACACCTTC.

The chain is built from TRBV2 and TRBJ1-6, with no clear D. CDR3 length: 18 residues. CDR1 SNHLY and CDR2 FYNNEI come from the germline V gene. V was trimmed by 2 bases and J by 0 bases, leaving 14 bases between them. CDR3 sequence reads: CASSEKRALSSYNSPLHF. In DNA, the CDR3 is TGTGCCAGCAGTGAAAAACGAGCCTTAAGCTCCTATAATTCACCCCTCCACTTT.

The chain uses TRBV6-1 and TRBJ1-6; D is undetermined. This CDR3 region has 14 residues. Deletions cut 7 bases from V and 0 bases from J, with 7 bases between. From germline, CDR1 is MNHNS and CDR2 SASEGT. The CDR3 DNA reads TGTGCCAGCACACATCCCTCCTATAATTCACCCCTCCACTTT. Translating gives CASTHPSYNSPLHF.

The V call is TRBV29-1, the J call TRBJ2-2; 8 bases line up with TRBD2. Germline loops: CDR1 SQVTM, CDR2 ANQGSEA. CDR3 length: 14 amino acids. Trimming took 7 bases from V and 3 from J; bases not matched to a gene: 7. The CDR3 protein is CSAGLVGDTGELFF. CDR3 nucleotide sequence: TGCAGCGCGGGACTAGTAGGCGACACCGGGGAGCTGTTTTTT.

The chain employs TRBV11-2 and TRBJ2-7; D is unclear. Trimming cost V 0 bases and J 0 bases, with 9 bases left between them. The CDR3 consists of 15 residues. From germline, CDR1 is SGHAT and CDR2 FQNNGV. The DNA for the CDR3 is TGTGCCAGCAGCTTAGATGGCCTAAACTCCTACGAGCAGTACTTC. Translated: CASSLDGLNSYEQYF.

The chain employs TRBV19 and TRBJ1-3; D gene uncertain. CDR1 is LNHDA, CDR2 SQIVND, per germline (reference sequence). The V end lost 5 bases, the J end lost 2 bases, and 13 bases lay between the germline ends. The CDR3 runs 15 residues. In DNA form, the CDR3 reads TGTGCCAGTAGTGCGATGACACGGGCTGGAAACACCATATATTTT. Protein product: CASSAMTRAGNTIYF.

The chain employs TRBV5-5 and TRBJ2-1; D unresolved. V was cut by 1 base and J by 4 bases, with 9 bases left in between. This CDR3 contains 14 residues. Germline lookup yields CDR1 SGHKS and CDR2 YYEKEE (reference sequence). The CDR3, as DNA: TGTGCCAGCAGCTTGAGTGGTCCTTACAATGAGCAGTTCTTC. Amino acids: CASSLSGPYNEQFF.

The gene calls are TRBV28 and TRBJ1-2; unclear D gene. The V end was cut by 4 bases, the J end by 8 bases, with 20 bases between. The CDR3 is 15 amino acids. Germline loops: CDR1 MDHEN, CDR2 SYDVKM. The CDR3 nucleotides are TGTGCCAGCAGTTCGTCGGGTTTGGCGGTGCGGGGCTACACCTTC. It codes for CASSSSGLAVRGYTF.

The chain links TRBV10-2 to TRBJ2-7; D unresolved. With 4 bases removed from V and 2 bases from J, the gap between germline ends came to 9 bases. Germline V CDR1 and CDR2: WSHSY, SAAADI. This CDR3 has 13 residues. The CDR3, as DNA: TGCGCCAGCAGTGTTAACAGTGCCTACGAGCAGTACTTC. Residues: CASSVNSAYEQYF.

CDR3 amino acids: CASGQGMQETQYF. CDR3 bases: TGTGCCAGCGGTCAGGGAATGCAAGAGACCCAGTACTTC. V and J are TRBV19 and TRBJ2-5; D is perhaps TRBD1 (5 bases). Germline CDR1 and CDR2: LNHDA and SQIVND (reference sequence). The CDR3 has 13 amino acids. The V gene lost 9 bases and the J gene lost 2 bases, with 13 bases spanning the gap.

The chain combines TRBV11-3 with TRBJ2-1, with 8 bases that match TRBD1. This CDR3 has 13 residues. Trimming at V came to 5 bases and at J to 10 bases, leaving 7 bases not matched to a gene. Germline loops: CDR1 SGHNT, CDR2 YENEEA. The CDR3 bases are TGTGCCAGCAGCACCTCAGGGGGCCAGGAGCAGTTCTTC. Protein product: CASSTSGGQEQFF.

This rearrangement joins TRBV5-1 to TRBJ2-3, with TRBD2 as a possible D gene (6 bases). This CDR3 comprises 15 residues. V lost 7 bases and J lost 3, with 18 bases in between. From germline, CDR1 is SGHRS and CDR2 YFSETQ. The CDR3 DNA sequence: TGCGCCAGCGGGCCACTAGCTTATAGGACAGATACGCAGTATTTT. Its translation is CASGPLAYRTDTQYF.

CDR3: CASSFYDLGREAFF. The CDR3 coding sequence is TGTGCCAGCAGCTTTTACGACTTAGGACGTGAAGCTTTCTTT. The chain has TRBV5-4 and TRBJ1-1; D is unresolved. CDR1 is SGHNT and CDR2 is YYREEE in the germline V gene (reference sequence). The ends were cut back, 2 bases at V and 7 bases at J, with 15 bases in the middle. The CDR3 runs 14 residues.

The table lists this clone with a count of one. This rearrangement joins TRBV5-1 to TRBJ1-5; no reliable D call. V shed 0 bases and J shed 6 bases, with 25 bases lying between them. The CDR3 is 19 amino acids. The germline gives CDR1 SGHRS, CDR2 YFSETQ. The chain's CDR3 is CASSLDVGVGLWKGQPQHF. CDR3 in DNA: TGCGCCAGCAGCTTGGACGTGGGTGTGGGTCTTTGGAAAGGTCAGCCCCAGCATTTT.

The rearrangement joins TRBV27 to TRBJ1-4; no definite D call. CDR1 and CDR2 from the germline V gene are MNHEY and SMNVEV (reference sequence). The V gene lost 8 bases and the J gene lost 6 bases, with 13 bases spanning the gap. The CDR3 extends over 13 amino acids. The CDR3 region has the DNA TGTGCCAGCGTCCCCGACGGGGATGAAAAACTGTTTTTT. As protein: CASVPDGDEKLFF.

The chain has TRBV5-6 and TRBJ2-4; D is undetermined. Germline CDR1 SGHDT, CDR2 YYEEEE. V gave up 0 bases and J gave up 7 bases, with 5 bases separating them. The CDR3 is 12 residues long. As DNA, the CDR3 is TGTGCCAGCAGCTTGGATGGGAACATTCAGTACTTC. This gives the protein CASSLDGNIQYF. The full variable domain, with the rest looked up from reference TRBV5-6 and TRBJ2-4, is DAGVTQSPTHLIKTRGQQVTLRCSPKSGHDTVSWYQQALGQGPQFIFQYYEEEERQRGNFPDRFSGHQFPNYSSELNVNALLLGDSALYLCASSLDGNIQYFGAGTRLSVL.

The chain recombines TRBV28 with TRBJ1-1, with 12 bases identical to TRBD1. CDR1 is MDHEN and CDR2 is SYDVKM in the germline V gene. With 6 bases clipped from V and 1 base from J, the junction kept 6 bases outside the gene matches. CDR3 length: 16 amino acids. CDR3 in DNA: TGTGCCAGCAGGGGACAGGGGGCACAAAAGAACACTGAAGCTTTCTTT. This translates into CASRGQGAQKNTEAFF.

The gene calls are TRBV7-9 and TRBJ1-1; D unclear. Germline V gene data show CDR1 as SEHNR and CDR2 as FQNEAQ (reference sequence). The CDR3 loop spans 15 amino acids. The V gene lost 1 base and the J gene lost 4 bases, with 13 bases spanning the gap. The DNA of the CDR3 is TGTGCCAGCAGCTTAGGGGGAAATGCGGGCACTGAAGCTTTCTTT. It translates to CASSLGGNAGTEAFF.